A single sample gave rise to the 20 T cell receptor beta chains below, sequenced in a study of tumor-infiltrating lymphocytes in primary liver carcinoma. Both RNA and DNA were isolated together from around 20-30 mg of bulk tissue that had not been sorted. Total RNA (approximately 450 ng) served as template for TCR beta cDNA synthesis primed by a constant-region primer. Generation of the TCR beta libraries relied on three nested multiplex PCR rounds using slightly modified ARM-PCR. Investigators reported that the first two PCR rounds, at roughly 11 cycles each, used TRBV1-TRBV30 forward primers with a C-beta reverse primer. TCRdb analysed the multiplex PCR reads with MiXCR anew, one entry per CDR3 protein. The sample yields about 41,000 distinct CDR3 sequences, over 70% seen once. The sequenced material came from liver tumor tissue from sampling region 2. Subset noted: tumor region T2, inferior pole. The receptor set was obtained from a man between 35 and 55 years old with primary liver carcinoma and hepatitis B virus infection.

As regards this clonotype: At one boundary the junction diverges from the germline segment, which might be a read error. The V and J genes are TRBV29-1 and TRBJ2-5; D uncertain. Germline V CDR1 and CDR2: SQVTM, ANQGSEA. The CDR3 covers 14 residues. CDR3 DNA sequence: TGCACCTTTAGAACAGCATCGTTTCAAGAGGCCCAGTACTTC. Its translation is CTFRTASFQEAQYF.

Points on this clonotype: Compared with germline, one end of the junction differs, possibly owing to a read error. This chain uses TRBV29-1 with TRBJ2-3; D may be TRBD2 (6 bases). Germline CDR1 SQVTM, CDR2 ANQGSEA. The CDR3 extends over 15 amino acids. The CDR3 here is CSVEGGAGITDTRYW. The CDR3 DNA reads as TGCAGCGTTGAGGGCGGGGCCGGCATCACAGATACGCGGTATTGG.

To note about this clonotype: Being one base from a much bigger clone, this may be a read error. This chain uses TRBV7-8 with TRBJ1-5, with D hard to call. There are 14 residues in the CDR3. Germline-derived CDR1 and CDR2 are SGHVS and FQNEAQ. The CDR3 DNA follows: TGTGCCAGCAGTATGGCAGCGGGAAATCAGGCCCAGCATTTT. Its protein is CASSMAAGNQAQHF.

This sequence joins TRBV11-2 and TRBJ2-1, with D possibly matching TRBD2 (6 bases). This CDR3 is built from 15 residues. Germline V gene sequence: CDR1 SGHAT, CDR2 FQNNGV. The ends were cut back, 5 bases at V and 15 bases at J, with 26 bases in the middle. As DNA, the CDR3 is TGTGCCAGCAGCCCCGGGACTTCTTCCTTCAATGGGCCGTTCTTC. Residues: CASSPGTSSFNGPFF.

With regard to this clonotype: The junction does not match germline at one end; this may be a read error. The chain has TRBV29-1 and TRBJ2-5; tentative D call: TRBD1 (6 bases). The CDR3 is 12 residues long. From germline, CDR1 is SQVTM and CDR2 ANQGSEA. CDR3 region: CGGMDSGETQCF. CDR3 coding DNA: TGCGGCGGTATGGACAGTGGAGAGACTCAGTGCTTC.

V is TRBV11-3 and J is TRBJ1-5, with D unresolved. Trimming cost V 0 bases and J 6 bases, with 12 bases left between them. Germline CDR1 is SGHNT and CDR2 is YENEEA. The CDR3 loop spans 15 amino acids. The CDR3 spells CASSLDLWVTQPQHF. DNA for the CDR3: TGTGCCAGCAGCTTAGATCTATGGGTGACTCAGCCCCAGCATTTT.

The chain links TRBV5-4 to TRBJ2-3, with D tentatively TRBD2 (6 bases). Trimming pared 5 bases from V and 6 bases from J, leaving 19 bases between. CDR1 SGHNT and CDR2 YYREEE come from the germline V gene (reference sequence). This CDR3 is 15 amino acids long. CDR3 DNA sequence: TGTGCCAGCAGGGTAGTGGGACTTCACAGTGATACGCAGTATTTT. Residues: CASRVVGLHSDTQYF.

The chain uses TRBV29-1 and TRBJ2-1, with 13 positions matching TRBD2. The CDR3 has 15 residues. Trimming at V came to 7 bases and at J to 15 bases, leaving 18 bases not matched to a gene. Germline V gene sequence: CDR1 SQVTM, CDR2 ANQGSEA. This CDR3 reads CSEQLAGGRYNELFF. DNA of the CDR3: TGCAGCGAACAACTAGCGGGAGGGCGCTACAATGAGTTGTTCTTC.

Concerning this clonotype: The junction shows a germline mismatch at one end, possibly a read error. The chain recombines TRBV4-3 with TRBJ1-2; D perhaps matches TRBD1 (5 bases). The germline V gene encodes CDR1 LGHNA and CDR2 YSLEER. The CDR3 is 15 amino acids. CDR3 DNA: TGCGCCAGTAGCCAAGAACAGGACTCAAACTATGGCTACGCCTTC. This gives the protein CASSQEQDSNYGYAF.

With regard to this clonotype: A read error is likely, as this CDR3 ends without the conserved phenylalanine or tryptophan. The DNA is left out, because the CDR3 cannot be placed on it with certainty; the CDR3 is given as TCRdb lists it. The chain employs TRBV11-1 and TRBJ1-1; TRBD1 was called by the table and not checked on the DNA. Germline CDR1 and CDR2: SGHAT and FQDESV (reference sequence). The CDR3 totals 13 residues, both ends included. The CDR3 sequence: CASSISPGTEAFS.

Notes on this clonotype: One end of the junction varies from germline; a read error may be responsible. CDR3 sequence (DNA): TGTGGCAGCAGCTCTTATGGGGGATATCGCAACAATGAACAGTTCTTC. Protein sequence: CGSSSYGGYRNNEQFF. The chain has TRBV11-2 and TRBJ2-1, with D perhaps being TRBD1 or TRBD2 (5 bases each). This CDR3 has 16 residues. Germline lookup yields CDR1 SGHAT and CDR2 FQNNGV.

As to this clonotype: This may arise from a read error, as a much more abundant clone is one base away. CDR3: CASSPPNGISYYEQFF. DNA for the CDR3: TGTGCCAGCTCACCACCTAACGGGATTTCCTACTATGAGCAGTTCTTC. This chain joins TRBV18 and TRBJ2-1; a weak D match, TRBD2 (5 bases). The V gene's germline CDR1 is KGHSH and CDR2 LQKENI. There are 16 residues in the CDR3.

Notes on this clonotype: Germline and junction disagree at one end, which may indicate a read error. CDR3: CASSSQAGGPHEQFF. CDR3 bases: TGTGCCAGCAGTTCACAAGCGGGAGGACCCCATGAGCAGTTCTTT. The genes are TRBV12-3 or TRBV12-4 and TRBJ2-1; 9 positions agree with TRBD2. This CDR3 contains 15 residues.

As regards this clonotype: Without the conserved terminal phenylalanine or tryptophan, this CDR3 likely stems from a read error. V usage is TRBV7-2 and J usage is TRBJ2-5, with D uncertain. The germline V gene has CDR1 SGHTA and CDR2 FQGNSA. CDR3 size: 14 residues. Trimming removed 0 bases from V and 2 bases from J, with 7 bases in between. CDR3 amino acids: CASSLAAAQETQYL. CDR3 bases: TGTGCCAGCAGCTTAGCTGCAGCACAAGAGACCCAGTACTTA.

Points on this clonotype: As the CDR3 is not closed by the conserved phenylalanine or tryptophan, this likely results from a read error. No DNA is shown, since the ends of the CDR3 on it are uncertain; the CDR3 is the one TCRdb lists. This sequence joins TRBV6-5 and TRBJ1-1; no check of the table's D call, TRBD1, against the DNA was made. Germline values: CDR1 MNHEY, CDR2 SVGAGI. Counting both end residues, the CDR3 totals 17 amino acids. The CDR3 sequence is CASSPPTGAVGIAEPFI.

This rearrangement joins TRBV6-5 to TRBJ2-7; D could derive from TRBD1 or TRBD2 (6 bases each). This CDR3 is built from 16 residues. CDR1 and CDR2 from the germline V gene are MNHEY and SVGAGI. Trimming removed 11 bases at V and 10 bases at J, with 33 bases between. CDR3 bases: TGTGCCTGCAAGGGGGGTGCTAGCTGGGATACCTATGAACAGTACTTC. As protein: CACKGGASWDTYEQYF.

The genes are TRBV6-5 and TRBJ2-3; D could derive from TRBD1 or TRBD2 (5 bases each). Trimming removed 5 bases at V and 5 bases at J, with 23 bases between. There are 17 residues in the CDR3. Looked up from germline, CDR1 is MNHEY and CDR2 is SVGAGI. The CDR3 reads CASSPLPLSEGIDTQYF. DNA of the CDR3: TGTGCCAGCAGTCCACTCCCCCTAAGCGAGGGGATAGATACGCAGTATTTT.

As for this clonotype: Sequence at one end of the junction differs from germline and may be a read error. The V call is TRBV7-8, the J call TRBJ2-3; no definite D call. Per germline, CDR1 SGHVS and CDR2 FQNEAQ. The CDR3 consists of 17 residues. The CDR3 nucleotides are TGTGCCAGCAGCCCAAAGGCCGTAGCTGTTAGCACAGATACGAAGTATTTT. It yields the protein CASSPKAVAVSTDTKYF. The whole variable domain, remainder taken from reference TRBV7-8 and TRBJ2-3, is GAGVSQSPRYKVAKRGQDVALRCDPISGHVSLFWYQQALGQGPEFLTYFQNEAQLDKSGLPSDRFFAERPEGSVSTLKIQRTQQEDSAVYLCASSPKAVAVSTDTKYFGPGTRLTVL.

To note about this clonotype: An end of the junction differs from the germline gene, which may be a read error. This chain uses TRBV4-3 with TRBJ1-6; 8 positions match TRBD1. The CDR3 loop spans 16 amino acids. Germline values: CDR1 LGHNA, CDR2 YSLEER. As DNA, the CDR3 is TGCGCCAGCAACCATCTAACTGGACAGGGTGGGTCACCCCTCCATTTT. It codes for CASNHLTGQGGSPLHF.

In this sample, this clonotype turned up a few times. The CDR3 does not close with the conserved phenylalanine or tryptophan, likely indicating a read error. The chain joins TRBV12-3 or TRBV12-4 to TRBJ2-3; 7 bases fit TRBD1. The CDR3 is 16 residues long. CDR3 sequence (DNA): TGTGTCAGCAGTTTAGACAGACAGGGAAGCACAGATACGCAGTATCTT. Residues: CVSSLDRQGSTDTQYL.